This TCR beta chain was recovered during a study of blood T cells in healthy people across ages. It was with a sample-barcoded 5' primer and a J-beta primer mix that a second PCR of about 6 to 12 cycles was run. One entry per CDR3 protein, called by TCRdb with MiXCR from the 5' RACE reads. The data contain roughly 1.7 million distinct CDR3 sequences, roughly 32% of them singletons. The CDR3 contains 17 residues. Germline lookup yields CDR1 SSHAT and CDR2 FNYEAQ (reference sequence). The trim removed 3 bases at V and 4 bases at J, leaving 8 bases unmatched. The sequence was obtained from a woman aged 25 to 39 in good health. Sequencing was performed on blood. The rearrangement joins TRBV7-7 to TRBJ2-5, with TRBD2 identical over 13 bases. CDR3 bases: TGTGCCAGCAGCTTGGGACTAGCGGGATTCCGCGGAGAGACCCAGTACTTC. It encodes CASSLGLAGFRGETQYF.